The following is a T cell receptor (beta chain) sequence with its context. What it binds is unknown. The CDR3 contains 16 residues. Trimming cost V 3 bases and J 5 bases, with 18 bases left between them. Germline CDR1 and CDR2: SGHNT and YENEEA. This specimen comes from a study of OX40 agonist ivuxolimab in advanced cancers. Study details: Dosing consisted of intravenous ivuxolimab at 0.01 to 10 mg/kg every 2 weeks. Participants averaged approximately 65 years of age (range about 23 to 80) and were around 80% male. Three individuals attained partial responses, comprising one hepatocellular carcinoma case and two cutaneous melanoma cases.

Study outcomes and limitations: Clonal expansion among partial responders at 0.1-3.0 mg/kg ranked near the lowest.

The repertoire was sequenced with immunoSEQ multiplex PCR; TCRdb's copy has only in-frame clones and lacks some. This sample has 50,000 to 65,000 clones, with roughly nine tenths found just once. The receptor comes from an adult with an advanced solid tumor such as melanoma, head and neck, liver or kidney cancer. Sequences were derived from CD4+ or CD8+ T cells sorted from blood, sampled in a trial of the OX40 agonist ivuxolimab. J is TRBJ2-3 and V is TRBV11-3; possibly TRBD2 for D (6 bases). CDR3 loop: CASSLEGTDVGDTQYF. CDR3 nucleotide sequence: TGTGCCAGCAGCTTGGAGGGGACTGATGTCGGAGATACGCAGTATTTT.